Listed below are T cell receptor beta chains from one sample, sequenced in a study of T cell responses to AZD1222 COVID-19 vaccine. Profiling relied on immunoSEQ multiplex PCR, and the TCRdb table lists in-frame clones only, not all of them. The sample consists of about 210,000 clones, approximately 94% of them appearing once. Sequencing used peripheral blood, obtained 28 days after the second dose of the MenACWY control vaccine. The receptors shown here come from an adult who received the MenACWY meningococcal vaccine as a control. Both conserved end residues are part of each CDR3. Each record gives: V gene, J gene, CDR3 protein.

TRBV4-1,TRBJ2-7,CASSQDRDTYEQYF
TRBV28,TRBJ1-2,CASSSAGTGAGYTF
TRBV4-2,TRBJ2-7,CASSHPDISYEQYF
TRBV7-7,TRBJ2-7,CASSLGGRVVAYEQYF
TRBV7-2,TRBJ2-1,CASSLTGLSSYNEQFF
TRBV7-2,TRBJ2-7,CASSLGGLYEQYF
TRBV27,TRBJ2-7,CASSLSGRGYEQYF
TRBV25-1,TRBJ2-5,CASSEGTVQETQYF
TRBV28,TRBJ2-7,CATRGTSGGAGTYEQYF
TRBV5-6,TRBJ2-1,CASSFRLLAGVDEQFF
TRBV28,TRBJ1-4,CASSLDWGKLFF
TRBV5-1,TRBJ2-3,CASSLDNLPGRTTDTQYF
TRBV18,TRBJ2-5,CASSPMAGGQETQYF
TRBV2,TRBJ1-4,CASRPSATNEKLFF
TRBV9,TRBJ2-7,CASSVEGNHEQYF
TRBV7-2,TRBJ2-7,CASSLASAGGAYEQYF
TRBV5-1,TRBJ2-1,CASSLAGRRSEQFF
TRBV6-5,TRBJ1-1,CASSYMPNTEAFF
TRBV5-6,TRBJ2-7,CASSSGQGGEQYF
TRBV6-1,TRBJ2-7,CASSEAPGEQYEQYF
TRBV25-1,TRBJ1-2,CASTPTGGGFYGYTF
TRBV28,TRBJ2-7,CASTTGRSSYEQYF
TRBV7-8,TRBJ2-7,CASSLVRLAGDSYEQYF